This T cell receptor (beta chain) is drawn from a study of blood T cell repertoires in COVID-19. CDR3 length: 12 amino acids. With 2 bases removed from V and 3 bases from J, the gap between germline ends came to 2 bases. Some clones are missing from TCRdb's copy, which holds only in-frame ones; the method was immunoSEQ multiplex PCR. The table includes around 250,000 clones, over 75% detected once. The source material was peripheral blood. The sequence was collected from a man aged 25-40 years who had recovered from COVID-19. This rearrangement joins TRBV12-3 or TRBV12-4 to TRBJ1-5; D is undetermined. The CDR3: CASSLLNQPQHF. The CDR3 DNA reads TGTGCCAGCAGTTTACTCAATCAGCCCCAGCATTTT.